There are many counts of the clone carrying this TCR beta chain. Its antigen is unknown. The data belong to a study of neurological immune-mediated disorders. CDR3 length equals 15 residues. The V and J ends lost 5 bases and 6 bases, in that order; junction bases with no gene match: 5. Germline CDR1 reads MNHNS; CDR2 reads SASEGT. Study findings and constraints: The most TCR clonal expansion was seen in HTLV-1-associated myelopathy, whereas the least was seen in multiple sclerosis, below the level in healthy controls. The study found no CDR3 amino acid sequences shared by expanded clones across subjects, suggesting private repertoires in all groups.

The time point was: longitudinal time-point 1 (baseline). Unsorted libraries used 2 million PBMCs kept at -80 degrees C. Template-switch 5'RACE cDNA synthesis added a 10-nucleotide unique molecular identifier. TCRdb ran MiXCR on the 5' RACE reads and lists one entry per CDR3 protein. This table holds tens of thousands of distinct CDR3 sequences, about 3.3% found once. The source of this sequence is a woman in her sixties or seventies with multiple sclerosis. The sample comprised PBMCs. J is TRBJ1-5 and V is TRBV6-1, with 12 bases fitting TRBD1. CDR3 protein: CASSRGQGAGQPQHF. As DNA, the CDR3 is TGTGCCAGCAGTCGGGGACAGGGGGCGGGTCAGCCCCAGCATTTT.